This T cell receptor beta chain was sequenced during a study of T cell clones after liver transplantation. Clones were read by immunoSEQ multiplex PCR, and TCRdb kept only the in-frame ones, dropping some. The sample lists more than 75,000 clones; roughly 80% were seen once. The specimen comprised CD4+ T cells from blood, sampled 45 to 46 months after liver transplant. This receptor was taken from a human patient who received a liver transplant. Some of the T cells might come from the graft donor.

CDR3 in DNA: TGCGCCAGCAGCTTGTTGGGGACAGTTAAGAACACTGAAGCTTTCTTT. Translated, it gives CASSLLGTVKNTEAFF. The genes are TRBV5-1 and TRBJ1-1, with 7 bases fitting TRBD1. The CDR3 has 16 residues. Germline CDR1 and CDR2: SGHRS and YFSETQ. J gave up 1 base and V 1 base, and 7 bases lay outside the gene matches.